This TCR beta chain was retrieved from a study of T cells in localized non-small cell lung cancer. As for this clone: Antigen: not known. Germline is not matched at one junction end, which may reflect a read error.

Method: immunoSEQ multiplex PCR; TCRdb's copy keeps in-frame clones and lacks some. Among fewer than 3,000 clones listed, about 48% were seen once. CDR1 and CDR2 from the germline V gene are LNHNV and YYDKDF (reference sequence). The CDR3 is 15 residues long. Study results and limitations: Out of the top 100 tumor clones, a median approximately 57 were seen in adjacent lung. Measurement of T cell clonality placed uninvolved adjacent lung highest, above the level in tumor. Elevated circulating T cell density in blood was associated with longer overall survival.

The rearrangement uses TRBV15 and TRBJ1-3; D remains unclear. This clonotype was sampled from a woman aged 35 to 69 with stage II squamous cell lung carcinoma. Source: lung tumor tissue, taken before any cancer treatment. The CDR3 protein is CASSLERTVGNTIYF. The CDR3 region has the DNA TGTGCCAGCAGCTTAGAGAGGACCGTTGGAAACACCATATATTTT.